The present T cell receptor (beta chain) was sequenced within a study of shared clonotypes between healthy human individuals. Trimming left V 7 bases short and J 8 bases short, with 15 bases between. Germline CDR1 and CDR2: MNHEY and SVGAGI. The CDR3 contains 14 residues. Libraries were prepared by immunoSEQ multiplex PCR; TCRdb keeps only in-frame clonotypes and omits some of them. The sample carries roughly 2,500,000 clones, approximately 93% recorded once. Sequencing was performed on naive CD4+ T cells from PBMCs. As to subset: CD45RA+ positively selected. This chain joins TRBV6-5 and TRBJ1-6; perhaps TRBD1 as D (6 bases). The source is a man younger than 30 in good health. Some clones in this sample may be carry-over from other donors' samples. The DNA of the CDR3 is TGTGCCAGCACACTCGGGACACGGGATTCACCCCTCCACTTT. Its protein is CASTLGTRDSPLHF.